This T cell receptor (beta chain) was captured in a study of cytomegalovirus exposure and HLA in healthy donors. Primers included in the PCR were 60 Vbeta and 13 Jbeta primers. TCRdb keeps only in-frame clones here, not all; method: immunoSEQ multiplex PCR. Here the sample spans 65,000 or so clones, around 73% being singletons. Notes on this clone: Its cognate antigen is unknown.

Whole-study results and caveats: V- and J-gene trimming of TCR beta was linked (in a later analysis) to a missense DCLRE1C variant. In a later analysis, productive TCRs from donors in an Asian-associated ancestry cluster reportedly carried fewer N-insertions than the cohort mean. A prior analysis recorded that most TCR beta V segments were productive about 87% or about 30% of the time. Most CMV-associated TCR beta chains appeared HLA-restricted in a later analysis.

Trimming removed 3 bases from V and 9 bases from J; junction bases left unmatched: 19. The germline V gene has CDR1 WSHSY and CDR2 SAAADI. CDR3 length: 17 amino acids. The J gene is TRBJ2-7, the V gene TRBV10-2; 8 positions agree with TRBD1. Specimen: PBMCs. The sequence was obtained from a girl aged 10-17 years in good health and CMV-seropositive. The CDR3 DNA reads TGCGCCAGCAGTGACCCAACAACGGACAGGGCAGCAGCGGTGCAGTACTTC. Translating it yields CASSDPTTDRAAAVQYF.